This T cell receptor beta chain was captured in a study of shared clonotypes between healthy human individuals. About the research overall: The composition of the donors was a couple of women and a few men aged 18 to 49. Regarding the study as a whole: The rarefaction results pointed to incomplete sorted-subset sequencing despite large depth. The study sampled only blood, and tissue repertoires likely differ. Clonotype sharing among donors, it was expected, would be affected by sequencing depth.

There are 15 residues in the CDR3. The V end lost 5 bases, the J end lost 0 bases, and 13 bases lay between the germline ends. The germline gives CDR1 SEHNR, CDR2 FQNEAQ (reference sequence). This table comes from immunoSEQ multiplex PCR, and its TCRdb copy is limited to in-frame clones, with some not included. The sample includes approximately 2.5 million clones, just over 90% of them seen just once. Details on this clone: Its antigen is unknown.

The sequence was collected from a man aged 18 to 30 in good health. This sequence joins TRBV7-9 and TRBJ1-1; a possible D gene is TRBD1 (6 bases). The sequencing sample was made of naive CD4+ T cells sorted from blood. The subset was: CD45RA+ positively selected. CDR3 sequence: CASSPRGTMNTEAFF. The DNA for the CDR3 is TGTGCCAGCAGCCCAAGGGGGACAATGAACACTGAAGCTTTCTTT.